The clone carrying this T cell receptor (beta chain) was seen once. The assay was immunoSEQ multiplex PCR, and TCRdb's table has in-frame clones only and misses some. The profile covers approximately 50,000 clones, with approximately 93% appearing a single time and roughly 0.32% taken by the ten largest. The germline V gene encodes CDR1 SGHNT and CDR2 YYREEE (reference sequence). This CDR3 is built from 16 residues. Trimming removed 0 bases from V and 4 bases from J; junction bases left unmatched: 5. These data belong to a study of T cell changes during pregnancy in multiple sclerosis. The chain carries TRBV5-4 and TRBJ2-3; 10 bases agree with TRBD2. The clonotype originates from a female donor with multiple sclerosis, enrolled in a pregnancy study. The sequencing used CD4+ T cells from peripheral blood mononuclear cells, collected in the third trimester of pregnancy. CDR3 region: CASSLDPAGGADTQYF. The DNA for the CDR3 is TGTGCCAGCAGCTTGGACCCAGCGGGAGGGGCAGATACGCAGTATTTT.